This paragraph covers one T cell receptor (beta chain) sequence. Its antigen is not known. The entry originates in a study of cytomegalovirus exposure and HLA in healthy donors. Whole-study results and caveats: A prior analysis recorded that most TCR beta V segments were productive about 87% or about 30% of the time. Most likely, a cluster of highly shared sequence variants arose as a sequencing artifact.

V lost 10 bases to trimming and J lost 6 bases; unmatched junction nucleotides: 10. This CDR3 has 14 residues. CDR1 and CDR2 from the germline V gene are ENHRY and SYGVKD. Amplification used 60 Vbeta primers and 13 Jbeta primers. TCRdb keeps only in-frame clones here, not all; method: immunoSEQ multiplex PCR. This sample has roughly 160,000 clones; approximately 85% occur once, and the top ten carry roughly 9.3%. The receptor was derived from a man aged 18 to 29 in good health and CMV-seropositive. The chain uses TRBV10-3 and TRBJ2-1; 9 bases are a match to TRBD1. The sequencing sample was made of PBMCs. CDR3 DNA sequence: TGTGCCACCTCCACGGGACAGGGATCCAATGAGCAGTTCTTC. It is translated as CATSTGQGSNEQFF.